The next 22 T cell receptor beta chains were all read from a single sample in a study of response to subunit inactivated influenza vaccine. TCRdb re-called the RT-PCR reads with MiXCR, one entry per CDR3 protein. The sample shows approximately 300,000 distinct CDR3 sequences, about 20% of them seen only once. Specimen: PBMCs from blood, collected about 20 months after vaccination. The receptor set was obtained from a man aged 50 to 69 who received an inactivated influenza vaccine.

The V gene is TRBV7-9, the J gene TRBJ2-3, with 7 bases identical to TRBD2. Germline assignment: CDR1 SEHNR and CDR2 FQNEAQ (reference sequence). J lost 0 bases, V lost 2 bases, and 2 bases had no gene match. This CDR3 comprises 15 residues. The CDR3 loop is CASSLTSVSTDTQYF. CDR3 coding DNA: TGTGCCAGCAGCTTAACTAGCGTTAGCACAGATACGCAGTATTTT.

This clonotype was seen more than once but under ten times. This rearrangement joins TRBV12-3 or TRBV12-4 to TRBJ1-6; D remains ambiguous. Trimming left V 2 bases short and J 9 bases short, with 11 bases between. This CDR3 comprises 14 residues. In DNA, the CDR3 is TGTGCCAGCAGTTTACAGGAATTAAGTTCACCCCTCCACTTT. Translated, it gives CASSLQELSSPLHF.

This clonotype turned up a few times. The chain employs TRBV5-1 and TRBJ2-2; no definite D call. Germline V lookup: CDR1 SGHRS, CDR2 YFSETQ. V lost 2 bases and J lost 2, with 13 bases in between. This CDR3 has 16 residues. CDR3 bases: TGCGCCAGCAGCTTTTCAGTTTCCACAAACACCGGGGAGCTGTTTTTT. As protein: CASSFSVSTNTGELFF. The variable domain in full, with the rest retrieved from reference TRBV5-1 and TRBJ2-2, is KAGVTQTPRYLIKTRGQQVTLSCSPISGHRSVSWYQQTPGQGLQFLFEYFSETQRNKGNFPGRFSGRQFSNSRSEMNVSTLELGDSALYLCASSFSVSTNTGELFFGEGSRLTVL.

The chain is built from TRBV24-1 and TRBJ1-1, with D tentatively TRBD1 (6 bases). V shed 4 bases and J shed 5 bases, with 19 bases lying between them. This CDR3 is built from 16 residues. CDR1 is KGHDR, CDR2 SFDVKD, per germline. This CDR3 is CATSERGARVETEAFF. The CDR3 DNA reads as TGTGCCACCAGTGAACGGGGGGCGCGCGTGGAAACTGAAGCTTTCTTT.

The chain couples TRBV6-1 to TRBJ1-2, with D hard to call. V lost 6 bases to trimming and J lost 4 bases, with 15 bases between them. This CDR3 contains 14 residues. Germline V gene data show CDR1 as MNHNS and CDR2 as SASEGT. The CDR3 region is CASRGDGLTYGYTF. Here the CDR3 DNA reads TGTGCCAGCAGGGGTGACGGCCTGACCTATGGCTACACCTTC.

This clonotype occurred many times. This sequence joins TRBV19 and TRBJ1-5; no definite D call. The CDR3 contains 14 residues. The germline gives CDR1 LNHDA, CDR2 SQIVND (reference sequence). Trimming shortened V by 4 bases and J by 2 bases, and 9 bases separated the two germline ends. As DNA, the CDR3 is TGTGCCAGTAGTAGGTCCGGGGGCAATCAGCCCCAGCATTTT. Translation: CASSRSGGNQPQHF.

The chain links TRBV5-1 to TRBJ2-2; a weak D match, TRBD2 (6 bases). V was shortened by 1 base and J by 2 bases, with 12 bases between the two germline ends. The CDR3 consists of 16 residues. The germline V gene has CDR1 SGHRS and CDR2 YFSETQ. The CDR3 DNA reads TGCGCCAGCAGCTTGCGGGGGAATGTCAACACCGGGGAGCTGTTTTTT. This gives the protein CASSLRGNVNTGELFF. The full variable domain, in which reference TRBV5-1 and TRBJ2-2 provide the parts outside the CDR3, is KAGVTQTPRYLIKTRGQQVTLSCSPISGHRSVSWYQQTPGQGLQFLFEYFSETQRNKGNFPGRFSGRQFSNSRSEMNVSTLELGDSALYLCASSLRGNVNTGELFFGEGSRLTVL.

The V and J genes are TRBV12-3 or TRBV12-4 and TRBJ1-2; no clear D. The V end lost 6 bases, the J end lost 7 bases, and 18 bases lay between the germline ends. CDR3 size: 14 residues. The CDR3 reads CASSPGSYSAGYTF. In DNA, the CDR3 is TGTGCCAGCAGCCCGGGCTCCTATTCTGCTGGCTACACCTTC.

The chain employs TRBV21-1 and TRBJ1-5; TRBD1 reflects the table's D call only, with no check against the DNA. TRBV21-1 is a documented pseudogene. The CDR3 contains 19 residues. CDR3 protein: CASSKALYVTGAGNQPQHF. Written as DNA, the CDR3 is TGTGCCAGCAGCAAAGCGCTTTACGTAACGGGAGCAGGGAATCAGCCCCAGCATTTT.

J is TRBJ1-1 and V is TRBV7-9; 7 bases map to TRBD1. CDR3 length: 15 amino acids. V shed 0 bases and J 4 bases; nucleotides not matched to a gene: 5. The germline V gene encodes CDR1 SEHNR and CDR2 FQNEAQ (reference sequence). Here the CDR3 DNA reads TGTGCCAGCAGCTTAGCGTGGCAGGGGGGCACTGAAGCTTTCTTT. Its translation: CASSLAWQGGTEAFF.

The rearrangement links TRBV5-1 to TRBJ2-1; 7 bases agree with TRBD1. V dropped 4 bases and J dropped 8; count of bases not matched to a gene: 15. The CDR3 has 16 residues. Germline CDR1 and CDR2: SGHRS and YFSETQ. In nucleotides, the CDR3 is TGCGCCAGCAGCATGACTAACAGGGGCCCTGGTTATGAGCAGTTCTTC. Translated: CASSMTNRGPGYEQFF.

This clonotype was counted only a few times. CDR3 bases: TGTGCCAGCAGTGGACGACTGGCCGCAACTAATGAAAAACTGTTTTTT. Protein: CASSGRLAATNEKLFF. The chain combines TRBV6-1 with TRBJ1-4; D unresolved. This CDR3 is built from 16 residues. Trimming stripped 4 bases from V and 0 bases from J, with 12 bases between. Germline V gene data show CDR1 as MNHNS and CDR2 as SASEGT.

The gene calls are TRBV12-3 or TRBV12-4 and TRBJ1-1, with D uncertain. The CDR3 totals 12 residues. V was clipped by 4 bases and J by 7 bases, with 10 bases between them. The CDR3, as DNA: TGTGCCAGCAGTTACCCCGGGCGTGAAGCTTTCTTT. Translating it yields CASSYPGREAFF.

The chain uses TRBV4-1 and TRBJ1-4; 7 bases line up with TRBD1. J gave up 4 bases and V 2 bases, and 10 bases lay outside the gene matches. CDR3 length: 17 amino acids. CDR1 and CDR2 (germline): MGHRA, YSYEKL. This CDR3 reads CASSQTRGDRYNEKLFF. CDR3 DNA: TGCGCCAGCAGCCAAACGCGAGGGGACAGATATAATGAAAAACTGTTTTTT.

This clonotype appeared a few times. This chain links TRBV10-3 with TRBJ1-1; D not resolved. From germline, CDR1 is ENHRY and CDR2 SYGVKD. CDR3 length: 11 amino acids. Trimming removed 2 bases from V and 7 bases from J, with 5 bases in between. CDR3 DNA: TGTGCCATCAGTGAGACGGGTGAAGCTTTCTTT. Translation: CAISETGEAFF.

This chain links TRBV6-1 with TRBJ1-3; a weak D match, TRBD1 (5 bases). The CDR3 has 15 residues. The V gene lost 5 bases and the J gene lost 0 bases, with 11 bases spanning the gap. Germline CDR1 reads MNHNS; CDR2 reads SASEGT. CDR3 amino acids: CASSPTGVSGNTIYF. The CDR3 DNA follows: TGTGCCAGCAGTCCCACGGGGGTCTCTGGAAACACCATATATTTT.

This clonotype has just a few counts. The V and J genes are TRBV7-2 and TRBJ2-7; the match to TRBD2 covers 9 bases. The germline V gene encodes CDR1 SGHTA and CDR2 FQGNSA. CDR3 length: 15 amino acids. The trim removed 6 bases at V and 2 bases at J, leaving 8 bases unmatched. CDR3 sequence (DNA): TGTGCCAGCAGTTGGAGCGGGGGGACGACCTACGAGCAGTACTTC. Protein sequence: CASSWSGGTTYEQYF.

This clonotype was seen only a few times. The chain uses TRBV12-3 or TRBV12-4 and TRBJ1-1; D is undetermined. This CDR3 region has 14 residues. V was pared by 5 bases and J by 1 base, with 11 bases between. In DNA form, the CDR3 reads TGTGCCAGCAGTGACAAGCTGCGGAACACTGAAGCTTTCTTT. This gives the protein CASSDKLRNTEAFF.

In its sample, this clonotype was seen a few times. The chain joins TRBV28 to TRBJ1-2; 10 nucleotides agree with TRBD1. The CDR3 is made up of 16 amino acids. The junction had 7 bases not matched to a gene; V was cut back by 1 base and J by 5 bases. Per the germline V gene, CDR1 is MDHEN and CDR2 is SYDVKM. CDR3 amino acids: CASSLFSPGQGYGYTF. CDR3 nucleotides: TGTGCCAGCAGTTTATTCTCCCCGGGACAGGGGTATGGCTACACCTTC.

This clonotype was seen only a few times. J is TRBJ1-2 and V is TRBV19; D is possibly TRBD1 (5 bases). This CDR3 is built from 14 residues. The ends were cut back, 8 bases at V and 0 bases at J, with 13 bases in the middle. Per germline, CDR1 LNHDA and CDR2 SQIVND (reference sequence). CDR3 bases: TGTGCCAGTCTGAACCAACAGGCTAACTATGGCTACACCTTC. It encodes CASLNQQANYGYTF.

The chain employs TRBV4-1 and TRBJ1-2, with D tentatively TRBD1 (5 bases). The CDR3 has 15 residues. V lost 5 bases to trimming and J lost 3 bases, with 16 bases between them. CDR1 and CDR2 from the germline V gene are MGHRA and YSYEKL. The CDR3 loop reads CASSGDPAFHYGYTF. The CDR3 DNA sequence: TGCGCCAGCAGCGGGGACCCCGCGTTTCACTATGGCTACACCTTC.

This chain links TRBV3-1 with TRBJ2-3; 11 bases line up with TRBD2. The V segment lost 0 bases and the J segment 4 bases; nucleotides outside the gene matches: 0. The V gene's germline CDR1 is LGHDT and CDR2 YNNKEL (reference sequence). This CDR3 contains 15 residues. In DNA, the CDR3 is TGTGCCAGCAGCCAAGAACTAGCGGGGGCAGATACGCAGTATTTT. Protein: CASSQELAGADTQYF.